The 14 T cell receptor beta chains below were found in one sample sequenced in a study of identical twins. TCRdb itself ran the 5' RACE reads through MiXCR, one entry per CDR3 protein. The sample consists of a few hundred thousand distinct CDR3 sequences, 15% of them appearing once. The sample was also reused in another study, on yellow fever vaccine responses in identical twins.

Source material: CD4+ T cells sorted from blood. These receptor sequences come from a woman aged 18 to 35 in good health.

The chain is built from TRBV18 and TRBJ2-3, with TRBD1 as a possible D gene (7 bases). The CDR3 is 17 residues long. The germline CDR1 and CDR2 sequences are KGHSH and LQKENI. Deletions cut 3 bases from V and 6 bases from J, with 22 bases between. The DNA of the CDR3 is TGTGCCAGCTCACCGCGGGACAGCTCCGGTCAATTGGATACGCAGTATTTT. Residues: CASSPRDSSGQLDTQYF.

This clonotype was counted only a few times. The CDR3 DNA reads as TGTGCCAGCAGTTTCGGCCTAGCGGAGACCTACAATGAGCAGTTCTTC. Its translation is CASSFGLAETYNEQFF. The J gene is TRBJ2-1, the V gene TRBV12-3 or TRBV12-4; 7 bases agree with TRBD2. The CDR3 is 16 amino acids. With 3 bases clipped from V and 2 bases from J, the junction kept 7 bases outside the gene matches.

The sample holds many counts of this clonotype. The V and J genes are TRBV12-3 or TRBV12-4 and TRBJ2-1; 8 nucleotides agree with TRBD1. The CDR3 has 15 residues. The ends lost 3 bases at V and 7 bases at J; junction bases unmatched: 8. CDR3 nucleotides: TGTGCCAGCAGTTTTGCAGGGGGCTCGATGAATGAGCAGTTCTTC. Encoded protein: CASSFAGGSMNEQFF.

Many counts were recorded for this clonotype. The V call is TRBV14, the J call TRBJ2-2; D is uncertain. CDR1 is SGHDN and CDR2 is FVKESK in the germline V gene. The CDR3 has 14 amino acids. With 5 bases removed from V and 6 bases from J, the gap between germline ends came to 13 bases. The CDR3 DNA is TGTGCCAGCAGCTCCCTAGTTGGGGCCGGGGAGCTGTTTTTT. Translating it yields CASSSLVGAGELFF.

In its sample, this clonotype was seen a few times. The rearrangement joins TRBV19 to TRBJ1-2, with no clear D. Germline-derived CDR1 and CDR2 are LNHDA and SQIVND (reference sequence). Trimming stripped 6 bases from V and 4 bases from J, with 24 bases between. The CDR3 is 17 amino acids. The CDR3 bases are TGTGCCAGTAGCAACTCGCCGGGCCTACATGGTGGCTATGGCTACACCTTC. It translates to CASSNSPGLHGGYGYTF.

This rearrangement joins TRBV13 to TRBJ1-2, with D unclear. From germline, CDR1 is PRHDT and CDR2 FYEKMQ (reference sequence). The V end was cut by 5 bases, the J end by 3 bases, with 13 bases between. The CDR3 is made up of 14 amino acids. CDR3 bases: TGTGCCAGCAGCCCAAGATTACAGTACTATGGCTACACCTTC. Its protein product is CASSPRLQYYGYTF. Full variable domain (outside the CDR3, taken from reference TRBV13 and TRBJ1-2): AAGVIQSPRHLIKEKRETATLKCYPIPRHDTVYWYQQGPGQDPQFLISFYEKMQSDKGSIPDRFSAQQFSDYHSELNMSSLELGDSALYFCASSPRLQYYGYTFGSGTRLTVV.

This clonotype was picked up a small number of times. The chain has TRBV5-1 and TRBJ2-3; 8 nucleotides line up with TRBD2. Losses at the gene ends were 4 bases for V and 2 bases for J; bases not matched to a gene: 12. Germline V lookup: CDR1 SGHRS, CDR2 YFSETQ. This CDR3 contains 17 residues. This chain's CDR3 is CASSIPTLAVATDTQYF. The CDR3 bases are TGCGCCAGCAGCATCCCAACACTAGCGGTTGCCACAGATACGCAGTATTTT.

V is TRBV10-3 and J is TRBJ2-2, with a possible D match to TRBD1 (6 bases). V was cut by 2 bases and J by 5 bases, with 12 bases left in between. CDR1 ENHRY and CDR2 SYGVKD come from the germline V gene. The CDR3 covers 15 residues. The CDR3 nucleotides read TGTGCCATCAGTGAGCGGCCAGGGGCGACCGGGGAGCTGTTTTTT. This encodes CAISERPGATGELFF.

This clonotype came up a few times. The chain joins TRBV7-9 to TRBJ2-3, with 9 bases fitting TRBD1. CDR1 is SEHNR, CDR2 FQNEAQ, per germline (reference sequence). This CDR3 is built from 15 residues. V was pared by 5 bases and J by 0 bases, with 3 bases of the junction left unmatched. The CDR3 loop reads CASSHGTGSTDTQYF. The DNA of the CDR3 is TGTGCCAGCAGCCACGGGACAGGGAGCACAGATACGCAGTATTTT.

Ten or more counts support this clonotype. The chain combines TRBV12-3 or TRBV12-4 with TRBJ1-2; a possible D gene is TRBD1 (6 bases). Trimming stripped 6 bases from V and 2 bases from J, with 10 bases between. The CDR3 extends over 13 amino acids. The CDR3 DNA reads as TGTGCCAGCAGAGGGGGGAAGAACTATGGCTACACCTTC. Its protein is CASRGGKNYGYTF.

V and J are TRBV19 and TRBJ1-1; TRBD1 aligns across 12 bases. Trimming cost V 3 bases and J 4 bases; bases outside gene matches: 6. The CDR3 is 16 residues long. Germline values: CDR1 LNHDA, CDR2 SQIVND (reference sequence). CDR3 sequence: CASSMGTGGARTEAFF. The CDR3 nucleotides read TGTGCCAGTAGTATGGGGACAGGGGGCGCGCGCACTGAAGCTTTCTTT.

Here the CDR3 reads CASSFWVKDEQYF. In nucleotides, the CDR3 is TGTGCCAGCAGCTTCTGGGTAAAAGACGAGCAGTACTTC. The chain joins TRBV7-2 to TRBJ2-7; the D is unclear. V lost 3 bases to trimming and J lost 5 bases, with 11 bases between them. This CDR3 is built from 13 residues. In germline, CDR1 is SGHTA, CDR2 FQGNSA.

There are a few counts of this clonotype. This rearrangement joins TRBV5-1 to TRBJ2-5; D perhaps matches TRBD2 (6 bases). This CDR3 spans 16 amino acids. Germline values: CDR1 SGHRS, CDR2 YFSETQ. Trimming took off 4 bases at V and 2 bases at J, with 18 bases between the two ends. CDR3 in amino acids: CASSTIASGVQETQYF. The CDR3 bases are TGCGCCAGCAGCACGATCGCGTCGGGAGTTCAAGAGACCCAGTACTTC.

The J gene is TRBJ2-5, the V gene TRBV6-5; 8 bases are shared with TRBD1. CDR3 size: 11 residues. Germline-derived CDR1 and CDR2 are MNHEY and SVGAGI. The junction had 3 bases not matched to a gene; V was cut back by 5 bases and J by 10 bases. The CDR3 here is CASSHDRGQYF. DNA for the CDR3: TGTGCCAGCAGTCACGACAGGGGCCAGTACTTC.